These 20 T cell receptor beta chains were sequenced from one sample in a study of regulatory T cells in long-lasting Graves disease. In building TCR beta libraries, iRepertoire HTBI primers were used together with Arm-PCR of CDR3 regions. TCRdb processed the multiplex PCR reads anew with MiXCR; each CDR3 protein has one entry. Of about 620,000 distinct CDR3 sequences in the sample, approximately 15% were seen once. The time point is: newly diagnosed GD, antithyroid drugs for less than 3 months. Extracted RNA from PBMCs served as the source of the TCR library. The same specimen was also included in a second study, on T cells in Graves' hyperthyroidism and ophthalmopathy.

The sequencing used peripheral blood mononuclear cells (PBMCs), collected at new diagnosis, from a patient treated with antithyroid drugs. The receptor source for this set is a woman younger than 45 with Graves disease.

This clonotype was picked up many times. The rearrangement links TRBV5-1 to TRBJ1-1, with TRBD1 identical over 10 bases. V lost 3 bases and J lost 4; bases outside the gene matches: 6. Looked up from germline, CDR1 is SGHRS and CDR2 is YFSETQ. The CDR3 length is 15 residues. CDR3: CASSWGGQGSTEAFF. CDR3 coding DNA: TGCGCCAGCAGCTGGGGGGGACAGGGGAGCACTGAAGCTTTCTTT.

This clonotype occurred a few times. This chain connects TRBV5-1 to TRBJ2-7, with 9 bases aligning to TRBD1. Unmatched junction bases numbered 7, after V lost 1 base and J lost 5 bases. The CDR3 sequence is 15 residues long. Germline V gene sequence: CDR1 SGHRS, CDR2 YFSETQ. The CDR3 DNA follows: TGCGCCAGCAGCTTGACTCCGGGACAGGGCAACGAGCAGTACTTC. Amino acids: CASSLTPGQGNEQYF. The complete variable domain, with remaining parts taken from reference TRBV5-1 and TRBJ2-7, reads KAGVTQTPRYLIKTRGQQVTLSCSPISGHRSVSWYQQTPGQGLQFLFEYFSETQRNKGNFPGRFSGRQFSNSRSEMNVSTLELGDSALYLCASSLTPGQGNEQYFGPGTRLTVT.

The chain links TRBV9 to TRBJ1-6; D uncertain. CDR3 length: 19 amino acids. Germline CDR1 and CDR2: SGDLS and YYNGEE. The V end was cut by 1 base, the J end by 7 bases, with 24 bases between. CDR3 region: CASSVRPLNQAGQNSPLHF. CDR3 nucleotides: TGTGCCAGCAGCGTAAGACCCCTGAATCAGGCTGGGCAGAATTCACCCCTCCACTTT.

This clonotype was counted between two and nine times. J is TRBJ2-7 and V is TRBV11-2; D is possibly TRBD2 (6 bases). The CDR3 loop spans 14 amino acids. Deletions cut 3 bases from V and 7 bases from J, with 16 bases between. Germline loops: CDR1 SGHAT, CDR2 FQNNGV. The CDR3 loop is CASSFHSGEREQYF. The CDR3 bases are TGTGCCAGCAGCTTCCATTCGGGGGAAAGAGAGCAGTACTTC.

This chain joins TRBV9 and TRBJ2-7; 7 nucleotides match TRBD1. CDR1 is SGDLS, CDR2 YYNGEE, per germline. The V segment lost 0 bases and the J segment 5 bases; nucleotides outside the gene matches: 5. The CDR3 has 14 residues. The CDR3 protein is CASSVGQGKDEQYF. Here the CDR3 DNA reads TGTGCCAGCAGCGTAGGACAGGGAAAGGACGAGCAGTACTTC.

This clonotype was counted at least ten times. The CDR3 DNA reads as TGTGCCAGCAGCCCCGACGGATACACAGATACGCAGTATTTT. Translated: CASSPDGYTDTQYF. This sequence joins TRBV7-2 and TRBJ2-3; no clear D gene. Trimming left V 5 bases short and J 2 bases short, with 11 bases between. Per the germline V gene, CDR1 is SGHTA and CDR2 is FQGNSA. There are 14 residues in the CDR3.

This clonotype was counted ten times or more. The chain is built from TRBV19 and TRBJ2-1; 11 positions agree with TRBD2. V shed 8 bases and J 3 bases; nucleotides not matched to a gene: 12. Per germline, CDR1 LNHDA and CDR2 SQIVND (reference sequence). The CDR3 is 17 amino acids. The CDR3 loop reads CASSRSSLAGDYNEQFF. CDR3 DNA sequence: TGTGCCAGTTCGCGATCTTCACTAGCGGGAGACTACAATGAGCAGTTCTTC.

This clonotype occurred a few times. The genes are TRBV20-1 and TRBJ2-1; 9 bases agree with TRBD2. V shed 3 bases and J 0 bases; nucleotides not matched to a gene: 3. This CDR3 comprises 15 residues. The germline gives CDR1 DFQATT, CDR2 SNEGSKA (reference sequence). CDR3 region: CSASIAGVSYNEQFF. Written as DNA, the CDR3 is TGCAGTGCTAGCATAGCGGGAGTCTCCTACAATGAGCAGTTCTTC.

The chain uses TRBV28 and TRBJ2-3; 12 bases align to TRBD2. Trimming at V came to 9 bases and at J to 6 bases, leaving 7 bases not matched to a gene. CDR3 length: 14 amino acids. Germline-derived CDR1 and CDR2 are MDHEN and SYDVKM. The CDR3 nucleotides read TGTGCCAGTGGACTAGCGGGAAGTATGGATACGCAGTATTTT. Its protein product is CASGLAGSMDTQYF. The entire variable domain, with the rest obtained from reference TRBV28 and TRBJ2-3, is as follows: DVKVTQSSRYLVKRTGEKVFLECVQDMDHENMFWYRQDPGLGLRLIYFSYDVKMKEKGDIPEGYSVSREKKERFSLILESASTNQTSMYLCASGLAGSMDTQYFGPGTRLTVL.

The genes are TRBV7-8 and TRBJ2-5; 9 bases align to TRBD2. Germline-derived CDR1 and CDR2 are SGHVS and FQNEAQ. V lost 5 bases, J lost 1 base, and 11 bases stayed unmatched. This CDR3 region has 17 residues. For the CDR3, the DNA is TGTGCCAGCAGCCTCACCTCTATAGCGGGAGCCCAAGAGACCCAGTACTTC. It yields the protein CASSLTSIAGAQETQYF. Variable domain in full (rest from reference TRBV7-8 and TRBJ2-5): GAGVSQSPRYKVAKRGQDVALRCDPISGHVSLFWYQQALGQGPEFLTYFQNEAQLDKSGLPSDRFFAERPEGSVSTLKIQRTQQEDSAVYLCASSLTSIAGAQETQYFGPGTRLLVL.

The gene calls are TRBV20-1 and TRBJ1-5; D gene uncertain. The V gene's germline CDR1 is DFQATT and CDR2 SNEGSKA (reference sequence). This CDR3 region has 14 residues. Between the trimmed V and J ends, which lost 2 bases and 3 bases, there was a span of 11 bases. The CDR3 coding sequence is TGCAGTGCTAGATCCGGAGGCGCCAATCAGCCCCAGCATTTT. Its translation is CSARSGGANQPQHF.

In its sample, this clonotype was seen many times. The gene calls are TRBV6-2 or TRBV6-3 and TRBJ2-7; 12 bases align to TRBD2. Germline lookup yields CDR1 MNHEY and CDR2 SVGEGT. The CDR3 covers 18 residues. Trimming cost V 2 bases and J 0 bases; bases outside gene matches: 8. The DNA of the CDR3 is TGTGCCAGCAGTTACCTAGCGGGAGGGCCCTCCCTCTCCTACGAGCAGTACTTC. It specifies CASSYLAGGPSLSYEQYF.

This clonotype has ten or more counts. The chain links TRBV6-1 to TRBJ2-1; TRBD2 matches at 7 bases. The CDR3 length is 15 residues. The germline V gene encodes CDR1 MNHNS and CDR2 SASEGT. V shed 8 bases and J 6 bases; nucleotides not matched to a gene: 13. The CDR3 nucleotides read TGTGCCAGCCGCCTTGGGGGGGAAAGACTCAATGAGCAGTTCTTC. Translation: CASRLGGERLNEQFF.

The table lists this clonotype with many counts. The CDR3 DNA reads as TGTGCCAGCAGTGTGACAGGGAGGACTGAAGCTTTCTTT. It codes for CASSVTGRTEAFF. J is TRBJ1-1 and V is TRBV2, with 7 bases lining up with TRBD1. This CDR3 comprises 13 residues. Trimming at V came to 4 bases and at J to 5 bases, leaving 4 bases not matched to a gene. Looked up from germline, CDR1 is SNHLY and CDR2 is FYNNEI.

The chain uses TRBV20-1 and TRBJ2-5; 13 positions agree with TRBD2. Germline V gene lookup returns CDR1 DFQATT and CDR2 SNEGSKA (reference sequence). The CDR3 is made up of 17 amino acids. Losses at the gene ends were 3 bases for V and 2 bases for J; bases not matched to a gene: 9. In DNA, the CDR3 is TGCAGTGCTAGGGGACAGGGGACTAGCGGGGCGCAAGAGACCCAGTACTTC. As protein: CSARGQGTSGAQETQYF.

This clonotype showed up just a few times. This sequence joins TRBV9 and TRBJ2-2; weak D call: TRBD2 (6 bases). V shed 3 bases and J shed 6 bases, with 9 bases lying between them. The CDR3 has 13 amino acids. CDR1 is SGDLS and CDR2 is YYNGEE in the germline V gene. The CDR3 DNA is TGTGCCAGCAGCGCCAGACTAGCCGGGGAGCTGTTTTTT. Its translation is CASSARLAGELFF.

The rearrangement links TRBV29-1 to TRBJ2-1; 11 bases line up with TRBD2. The CDR3 is made up of 14 amino acids. V trimming: 7 bases; J trimming: 6 bases; junction bases outside the gene matches: 8. Per germline, CDR1 SQVTM and CDR2 ANQGSEA. The CDR3 region is CSGELAGVGNEQFF. In DNA form, the CDR3 reads TGCAGCGGCGAACTAGCGGGAGTTGGCAATGAGCAGTTCTTC.

The J gene is TRBJ1-2, the V gene TRBV18; D uncertain. V gave up 3 bases and J gave up 3 bases, with 8 bases separating them. CDR3 length equals 13 residues. Per germline, CDR1 KGHSH and CDR2 LQKENI. CDR3 sequence (DNA): TGTGCCAGCTCACCCCCCGCGGACTATGGCTACACCTTC. The encoded protein is CASSPPADYGYTF.

The J gene is TRBJ2-5, the V gene TRBV13; tentative D call: TRBD2 (5 bases). V was pared by 5 bases and J by 3 bases, with 13 bases between. Germline CDR1 reads PRHDT; CDR2 reads FYEKMQ (reference sequence). The length of the CDR3 is 14 residues. The CDR3: CASSDHGEEETQYF. CDR3 nucleotide sequence: TGTGCCAGCAGCGATCACGGGGAAGAAGAGACCCAGTACTTC. Full variable domain (rest looked up from reference TRBV13 and TRBJ2-5): AAGVIQSPRHLIKEKRETATLKCYPIPRHDTVYWYQQGPGQDPQFLISFYEKMQSDKGSIPDRFSAQQFSDYHSELNMSSLELGDSALYFCASSDHGEEETQYFGPGTRLLVL.

This clonotype came up many times. This rearrangement joins TRBV2 to TRBJ1-2; 9 bases agree with TRBD1. V shed 10 bases and J 0 bases; nucleotides not matched to a gene: 12. Germline V gene lookup returns CDR1 SNHLY and CDR2 FYNNEI. CDR3 length equals 16 residues. CDR3 sequence: CANVRDRALSNYGYTF. CDR3 DNA: TGTGCCAACGTCCGGGACAGGGCTTTATCTAACTATGGCTACACCTTC. Complete variable domain (other parts from reference TRBV2 and TRBJ1-2): EPEVTQTPSHQVTQMGQEVILRCVPISNHLYFYWYRQILGQKVEFLVSFYNNEISEKSEIFDDQFSVERPDGSNFTLKIRSTKLEDSAMYFCANVRDRALSNYGYTFGSGTRLTVV.